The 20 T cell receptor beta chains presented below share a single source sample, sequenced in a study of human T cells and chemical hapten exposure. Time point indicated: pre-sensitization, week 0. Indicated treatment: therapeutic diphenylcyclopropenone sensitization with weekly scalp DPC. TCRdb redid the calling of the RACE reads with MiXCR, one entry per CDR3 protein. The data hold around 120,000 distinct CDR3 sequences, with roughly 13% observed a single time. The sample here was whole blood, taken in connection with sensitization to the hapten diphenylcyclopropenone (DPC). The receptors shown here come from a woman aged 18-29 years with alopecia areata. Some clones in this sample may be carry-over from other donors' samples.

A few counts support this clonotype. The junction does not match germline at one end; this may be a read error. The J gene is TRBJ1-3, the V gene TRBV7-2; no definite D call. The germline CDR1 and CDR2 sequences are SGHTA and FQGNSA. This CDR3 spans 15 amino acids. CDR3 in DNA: TGTGCCAGCAGCTTAAACAGCTCACCGGGAAACATCATATATTTT. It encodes CASSLNSSPGNIIYF.

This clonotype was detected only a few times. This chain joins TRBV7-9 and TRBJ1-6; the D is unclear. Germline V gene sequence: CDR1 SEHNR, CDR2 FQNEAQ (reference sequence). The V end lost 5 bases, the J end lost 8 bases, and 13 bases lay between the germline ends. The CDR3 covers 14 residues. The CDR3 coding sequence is TGTGCCAGCAGCGAGACCCACAGTGATTCACCCCTCCACTTT. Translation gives CASSETHSDSPLHF. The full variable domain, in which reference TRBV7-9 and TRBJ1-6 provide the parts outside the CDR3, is DTGVSQNPRHKITKRGQNVTFRCDPISEHNRLYWYRQTLGQGPEFLTYFQNEAQLEKSRLLSDRFSAERPKGSFSTLEIQRTEQGDSAMYLCASSETHSDSPLHFGNGTRLTVT.

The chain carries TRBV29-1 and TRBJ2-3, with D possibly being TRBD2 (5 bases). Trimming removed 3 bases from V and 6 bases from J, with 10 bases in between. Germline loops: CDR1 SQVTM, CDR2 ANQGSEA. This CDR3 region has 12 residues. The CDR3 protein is CSVELADDTQYF. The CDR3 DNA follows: TGCAGCGTTGAGCTAGCAGACGATACGCAGTATTTT.

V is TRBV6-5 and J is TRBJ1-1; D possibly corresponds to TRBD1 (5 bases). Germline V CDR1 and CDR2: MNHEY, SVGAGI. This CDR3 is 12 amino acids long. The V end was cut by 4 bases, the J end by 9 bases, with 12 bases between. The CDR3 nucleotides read TGTGCCAGCAGTTTCGGGCGGGGCCAAGCTTTCTTT. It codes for CASSFGRGQAFF.

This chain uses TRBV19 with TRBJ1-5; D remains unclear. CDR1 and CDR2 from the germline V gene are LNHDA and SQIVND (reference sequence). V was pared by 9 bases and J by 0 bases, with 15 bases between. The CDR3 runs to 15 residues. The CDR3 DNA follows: TGTGCCAGAAGCCGAATAAGTCATAGCAATCAGCCCCAGCATTTT. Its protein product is CARSRISHSNQPQHF.

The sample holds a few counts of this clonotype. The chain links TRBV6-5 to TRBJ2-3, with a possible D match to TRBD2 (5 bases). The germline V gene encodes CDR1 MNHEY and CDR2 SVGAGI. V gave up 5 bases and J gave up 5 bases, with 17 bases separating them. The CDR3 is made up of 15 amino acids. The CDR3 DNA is TGTGCCAGCAGTAAGGGAGCGGTAACATTAGATACGCAGTATTTT. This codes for CASSKGAVTLDTQYF.

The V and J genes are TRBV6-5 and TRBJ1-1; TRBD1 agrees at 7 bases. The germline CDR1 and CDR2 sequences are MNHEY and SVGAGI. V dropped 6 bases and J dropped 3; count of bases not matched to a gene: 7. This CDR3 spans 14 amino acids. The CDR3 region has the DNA TGTGCCAGCAGCAGGGGACAGTCATACACTGAAGCTTTCTTT. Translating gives CASSRGQSYTEAFF.

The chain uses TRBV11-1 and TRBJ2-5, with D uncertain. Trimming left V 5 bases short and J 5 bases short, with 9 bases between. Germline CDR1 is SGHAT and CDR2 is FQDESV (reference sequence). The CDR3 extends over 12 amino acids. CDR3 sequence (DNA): TGTGCCAGCAGCGCTGCCGGGGAGACCCAGTACTTC. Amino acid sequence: CASSAAGETQYF. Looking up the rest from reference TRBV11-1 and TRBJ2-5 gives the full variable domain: EAEVAQSPRYKITEKSQAVAFWCDPISGHATLYWYRQILGQGPELLVQFQDESVVDDSQLPKDRFSAERLKGVDSTLKIQPAELGDSAMYLCASSAAGETQYFGPGTRLLVL.

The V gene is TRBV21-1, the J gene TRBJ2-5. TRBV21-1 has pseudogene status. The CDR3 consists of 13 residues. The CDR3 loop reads CASNTRIQETQYF. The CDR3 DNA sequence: TGTGCCAGCAACACGAGGATACAAGAGACCCAGTACTTC.

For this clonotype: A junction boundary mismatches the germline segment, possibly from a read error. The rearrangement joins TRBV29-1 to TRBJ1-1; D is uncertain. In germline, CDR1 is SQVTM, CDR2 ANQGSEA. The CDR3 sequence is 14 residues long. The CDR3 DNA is TGCAGCGTCGAAGAAGGTCTTCTGAACACTGAAGCTTTCTTT. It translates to CSVEEGLLNTEAFF.

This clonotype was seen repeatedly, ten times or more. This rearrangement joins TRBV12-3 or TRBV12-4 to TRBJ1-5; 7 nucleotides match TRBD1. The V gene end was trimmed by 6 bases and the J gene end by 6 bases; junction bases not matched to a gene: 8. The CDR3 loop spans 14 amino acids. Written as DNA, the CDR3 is TGTGCCAGCAGCCCAACAGGGGACGGTCAGCCCCAGCATTTT. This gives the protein CASSPTGDGQPQHF.

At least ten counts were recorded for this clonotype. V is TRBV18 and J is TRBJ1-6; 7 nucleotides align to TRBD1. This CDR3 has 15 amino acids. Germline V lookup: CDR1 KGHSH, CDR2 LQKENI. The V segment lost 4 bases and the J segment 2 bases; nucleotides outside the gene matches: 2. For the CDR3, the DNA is TGTGCCAGCTCACTAGGGACAGCCTATAATTCACCCCTCCACTTT. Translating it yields CASSLGTAYNSPLHF.

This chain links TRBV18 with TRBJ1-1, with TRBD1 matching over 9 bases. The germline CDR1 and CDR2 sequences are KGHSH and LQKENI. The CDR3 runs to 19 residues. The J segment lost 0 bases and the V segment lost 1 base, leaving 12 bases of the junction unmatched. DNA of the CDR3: TGTGCCAGCTCACCACTCCCGCTGGGACAGGGCCGTTTGAACACTGAAGCTTTCTTT. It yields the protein CASSPLPLGQGRLNTEAFF.

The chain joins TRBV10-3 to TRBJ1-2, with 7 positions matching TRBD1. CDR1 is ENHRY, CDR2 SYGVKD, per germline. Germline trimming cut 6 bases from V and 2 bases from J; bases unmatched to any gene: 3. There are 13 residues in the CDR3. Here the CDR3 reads CAISPGGNYGYTF. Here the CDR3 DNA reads TGTGCCATCAGCCCAGGGGGGAACTATGGCTACACCTTC.

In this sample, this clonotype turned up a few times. The CDR3 sequence is CASSIGRTRQPDTQYF. The CDR3 DNA reads TGTGCCAGTAGTATAGGACGCACCCGACAACCAGATACGCAGTATTTT. This chain joins TRBV19 and TRBJ2-3; D gene ambiguous. Germline V gene lookup returns CDR1 LNHDA and CDR2 SQIVND (reference sequence). The germline V and J ends were trimmed by 1 base and 4 bases, with 15 bases remaining between them. This CDR3 region has 16 residues.

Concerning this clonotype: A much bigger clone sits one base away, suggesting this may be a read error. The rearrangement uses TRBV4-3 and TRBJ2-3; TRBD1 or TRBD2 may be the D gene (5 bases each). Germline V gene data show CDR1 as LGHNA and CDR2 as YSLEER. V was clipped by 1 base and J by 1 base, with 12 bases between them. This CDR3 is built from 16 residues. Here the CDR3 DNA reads TGCGCCAGCAGCCAAGGGCCCAGGGAGCGCACAGATACGCAGTATTTT. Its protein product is CASSQGPRERTDTQYF.

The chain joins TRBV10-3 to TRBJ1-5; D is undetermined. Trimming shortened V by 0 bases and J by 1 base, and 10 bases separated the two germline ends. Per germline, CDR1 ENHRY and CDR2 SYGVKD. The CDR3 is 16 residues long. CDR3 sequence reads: CAISESSSGSNQPQHF. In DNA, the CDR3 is TGTGCCATCAGTGAGTCGTCCTCGGGGAGCAATCAGCCCCAGCATTTT.

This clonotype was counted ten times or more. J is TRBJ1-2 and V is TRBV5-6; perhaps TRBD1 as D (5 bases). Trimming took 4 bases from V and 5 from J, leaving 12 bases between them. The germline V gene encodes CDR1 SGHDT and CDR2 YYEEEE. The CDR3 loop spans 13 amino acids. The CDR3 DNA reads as TGTGCCAGCAGCGTCGACAGCGTTTATGGCTACACCTTC. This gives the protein CASSVDSVYGYTF.

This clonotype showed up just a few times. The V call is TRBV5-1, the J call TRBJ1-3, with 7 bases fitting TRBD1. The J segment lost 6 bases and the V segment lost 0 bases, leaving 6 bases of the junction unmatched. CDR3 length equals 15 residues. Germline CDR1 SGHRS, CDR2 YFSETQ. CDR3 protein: CASSLEGAPVNTIYF. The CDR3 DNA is TGCGCCAGCAGCTTGGAGGGGGCGCCGGTAAACACCATATATTTT.

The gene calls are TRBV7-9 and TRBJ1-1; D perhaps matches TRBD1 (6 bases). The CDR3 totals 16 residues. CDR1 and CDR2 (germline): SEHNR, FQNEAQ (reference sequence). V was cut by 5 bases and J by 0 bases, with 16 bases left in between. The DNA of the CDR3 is TGTGCCAGCAGCCTCCCGACAGGTCCCCTGAACACTGAAGCTTTCTTT. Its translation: CASSLPTGPLNTEAFF.